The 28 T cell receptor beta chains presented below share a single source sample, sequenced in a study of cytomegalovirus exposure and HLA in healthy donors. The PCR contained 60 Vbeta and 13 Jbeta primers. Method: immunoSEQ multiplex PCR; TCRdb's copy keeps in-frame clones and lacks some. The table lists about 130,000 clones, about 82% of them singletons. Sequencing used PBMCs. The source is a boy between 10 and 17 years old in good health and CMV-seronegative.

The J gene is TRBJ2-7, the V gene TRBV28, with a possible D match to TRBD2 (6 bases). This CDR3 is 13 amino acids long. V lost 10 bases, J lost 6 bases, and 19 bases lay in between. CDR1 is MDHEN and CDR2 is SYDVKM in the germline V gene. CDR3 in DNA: TGTGCCACCACCTCGGGGGTGGGGCTCGAGCAGTACTTC. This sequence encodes CATTSGVGLEQYF.

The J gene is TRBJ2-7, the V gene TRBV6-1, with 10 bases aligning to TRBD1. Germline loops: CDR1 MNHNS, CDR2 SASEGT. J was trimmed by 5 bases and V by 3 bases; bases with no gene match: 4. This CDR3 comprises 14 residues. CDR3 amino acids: CASSDVGQGNEQYF. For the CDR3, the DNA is TGTGCCAGCAGTGATGTGGGACAGGGGAACGAGCAGTACTTC.

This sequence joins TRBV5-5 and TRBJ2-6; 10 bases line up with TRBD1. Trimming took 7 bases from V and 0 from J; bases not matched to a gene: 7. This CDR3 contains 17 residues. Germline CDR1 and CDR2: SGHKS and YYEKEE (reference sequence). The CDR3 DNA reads TGTGCCAGCTCCAAGGACAGGGGGAGCTCTGGGGCCAACGTCCTGACTTTC. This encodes CASSKDRGSSGANVLTF.

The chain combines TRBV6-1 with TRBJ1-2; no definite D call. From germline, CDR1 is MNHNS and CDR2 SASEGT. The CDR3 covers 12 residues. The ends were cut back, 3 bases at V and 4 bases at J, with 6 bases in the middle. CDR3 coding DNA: TGTGCCAGCAGTGACAGTGCCTATGGCTACACCTTC. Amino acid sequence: CASSDSAYGYTF.

In DNA, the CDR3 is TGTGCCAGCAGGATTCTAGGGACAGCCTACGAGCAGTACTTC. Translated, it gives CASRILGTAYEQYF. The chain employs TRBV13 and TRBJ2-7; the match to TRBD1 covers 7 bases. Germline CDR1 is PRHDT and CDR2 is FYEKMQ (reference sequence). This CDR3 has 14 amino acids. J gave up 2 bases and V 6 bases, and 7 bases lay outside the gene matches.

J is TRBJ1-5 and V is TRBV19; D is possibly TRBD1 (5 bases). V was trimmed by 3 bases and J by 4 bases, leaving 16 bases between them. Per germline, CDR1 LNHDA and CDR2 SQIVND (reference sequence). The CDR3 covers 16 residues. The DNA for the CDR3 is TGTGCCAGTAGTATTTCGATGGCGGGGCGTAATCAGCCCCAGCATTTT. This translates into CASSISMAGRNQPQHF.

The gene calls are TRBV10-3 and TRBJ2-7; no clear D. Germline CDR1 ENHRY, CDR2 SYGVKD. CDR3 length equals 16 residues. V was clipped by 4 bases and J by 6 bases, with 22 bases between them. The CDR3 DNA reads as TGTGCCATCAGTGCCAGAGGCAGTCGTATTATTGGCGAGCAGTACTTC. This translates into CAISARGSRIIGEQYF.

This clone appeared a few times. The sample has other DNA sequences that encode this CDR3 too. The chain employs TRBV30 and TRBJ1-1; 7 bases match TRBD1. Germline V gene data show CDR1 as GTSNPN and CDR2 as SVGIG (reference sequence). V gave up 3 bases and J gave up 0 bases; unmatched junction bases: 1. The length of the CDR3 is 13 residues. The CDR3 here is CAWSDRVNTEAFF. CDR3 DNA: TGTGCCTGGAGCGACAGGGTGAACACTGAAGCTTTCTTT.

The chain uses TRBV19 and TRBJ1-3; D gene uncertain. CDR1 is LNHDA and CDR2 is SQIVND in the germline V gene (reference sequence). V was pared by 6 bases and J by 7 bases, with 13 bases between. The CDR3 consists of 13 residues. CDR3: CASSRSPGNTIYF. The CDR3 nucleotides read TGTGCCAGTAGCCGATCACCCGGTAACACCATATATTTT. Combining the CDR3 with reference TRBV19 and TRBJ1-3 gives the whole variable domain DGGITQSPKYLFRKEGQNVTLSCEQNLNHDAMYWYRQDPGQGLRLIYYSQIVNDFQKGDIAEGYSVSREKKESFPLTVTSAQKNPTAFYLCASSRSPGNTIYFGEGSWLTVV.

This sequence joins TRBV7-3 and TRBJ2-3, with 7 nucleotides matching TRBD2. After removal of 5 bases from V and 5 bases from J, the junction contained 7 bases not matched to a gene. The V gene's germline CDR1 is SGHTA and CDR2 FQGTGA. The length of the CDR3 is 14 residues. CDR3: CASSPGGGKDTQYF. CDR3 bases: TGTGCCAGCAGCCCGGGAGGAGGAAAAGATACGCAGTATTTT.

In DNA, the CDR3 is TGCGCCAGCAGCCTACAGGGAGACTACACCTTC. Translation: CASSLQGDYTF. The chain uses TRBV5-1 and TRBJ1-2, with D possibly matching TRBD1 (6 bases). The germline V and J ends were trimmed by 4 bases and 10 bases, with 11 bases remaining between them. The CDR3 length is 11 residues. Per the germline V gene, CDR1 is SGHRS and CDR2 is YFSETQ.

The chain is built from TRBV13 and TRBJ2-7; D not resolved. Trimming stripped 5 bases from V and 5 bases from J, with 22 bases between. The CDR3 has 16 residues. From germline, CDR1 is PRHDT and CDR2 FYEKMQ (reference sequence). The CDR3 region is CASSPSVTSFHNEQYF. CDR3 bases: TGTGCCAGCAGCCCTTCAGTCACATCCTTCCACAACGAGCAGTACTTC. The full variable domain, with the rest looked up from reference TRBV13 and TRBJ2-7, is AAGVIQSPRHLIKEKRETATLKCYPIPRHDTVYWYQQGPGQDPQFLISFYEKMQSDKGSIPDRFSAQQFSDYHSELNMSSLELGDSALYFCASSPSVTSFHNEQYFGPGTRLTVT.

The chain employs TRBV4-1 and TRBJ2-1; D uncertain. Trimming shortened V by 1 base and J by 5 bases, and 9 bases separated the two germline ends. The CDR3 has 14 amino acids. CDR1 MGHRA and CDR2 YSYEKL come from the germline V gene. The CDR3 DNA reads TGCGCCAGCAGCCAAGGTCCAGGAAACAATGAGCAGTTCTTC. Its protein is CASSQGPGNNEQFF.

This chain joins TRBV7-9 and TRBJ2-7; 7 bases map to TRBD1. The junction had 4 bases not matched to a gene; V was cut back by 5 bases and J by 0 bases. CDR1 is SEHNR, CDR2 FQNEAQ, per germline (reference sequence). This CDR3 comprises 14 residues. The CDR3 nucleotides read TGTGCCAGCAGCGCCGGGACAGCCTCCTACGAGCAGTACTTC. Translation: CASSAGTASYEQYF. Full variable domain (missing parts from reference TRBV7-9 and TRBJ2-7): DTGVSQNPRHKITKRGQNVTFRCDPISEHNRLYWYRQTLGQGPEFLTYFQNEAQLEKSRLLSDRFSAERPKGSFSTLEIQRTEQGDSAMYLCASSAGTASYEQYFGPGTRLTVT.

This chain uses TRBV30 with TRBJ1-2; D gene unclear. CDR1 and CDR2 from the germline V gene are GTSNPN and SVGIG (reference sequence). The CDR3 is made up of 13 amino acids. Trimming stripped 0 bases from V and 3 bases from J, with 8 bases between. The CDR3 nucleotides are TGTGCCTGGAGTGTCCCCGCGTACTATGGCTACACCTTC. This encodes CAWSVPAYYGYTF.

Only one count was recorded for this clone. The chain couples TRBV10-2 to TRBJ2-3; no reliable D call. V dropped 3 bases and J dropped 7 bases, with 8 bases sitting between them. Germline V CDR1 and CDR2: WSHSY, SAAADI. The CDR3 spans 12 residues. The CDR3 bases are TGCGCCAGCAGTGAATTTCATTATACGCAGTATTTT. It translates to CASSEFHYTQYF.

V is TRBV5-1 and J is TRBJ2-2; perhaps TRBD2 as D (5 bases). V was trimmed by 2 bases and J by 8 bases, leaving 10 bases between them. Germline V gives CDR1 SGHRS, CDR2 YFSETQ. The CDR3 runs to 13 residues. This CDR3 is CASSLEGVGELFF. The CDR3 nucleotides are TGCGCCAGCAGCTTAGAGGGAGTTGGGGAGCTGTTTTTT.

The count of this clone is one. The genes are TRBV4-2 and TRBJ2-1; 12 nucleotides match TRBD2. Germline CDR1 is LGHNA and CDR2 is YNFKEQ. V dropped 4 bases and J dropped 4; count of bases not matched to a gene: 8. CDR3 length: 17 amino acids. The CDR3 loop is CASSPVLAGGSYNEQFF. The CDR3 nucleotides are TGTGCCAGCAGCCCGGTCCTAGCGGGAGGGTCGTACAATGAGCAGTTCTTC.

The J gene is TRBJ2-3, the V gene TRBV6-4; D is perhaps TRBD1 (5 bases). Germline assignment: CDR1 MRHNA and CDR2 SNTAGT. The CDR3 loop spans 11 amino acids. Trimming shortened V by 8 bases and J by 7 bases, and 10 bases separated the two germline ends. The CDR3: CASGACHTQYF. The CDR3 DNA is TGTGCCAGCGGGGCGTGCCATACGCAGTATTTT.

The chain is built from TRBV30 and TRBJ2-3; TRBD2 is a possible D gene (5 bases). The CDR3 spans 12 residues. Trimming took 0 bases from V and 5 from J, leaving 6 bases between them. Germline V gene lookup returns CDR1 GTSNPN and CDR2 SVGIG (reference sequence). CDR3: CAWSVRGDTQYF. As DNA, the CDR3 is TGTGCCTGGAGTGTACGGGGAGATACGCAGTATTTT.

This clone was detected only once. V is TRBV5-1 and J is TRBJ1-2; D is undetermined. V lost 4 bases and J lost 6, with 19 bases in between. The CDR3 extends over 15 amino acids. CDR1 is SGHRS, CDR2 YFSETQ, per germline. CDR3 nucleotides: TGCGCCAGCAGCCGTCCGGGTGGAAGGAAACATGGCTACACCTTC. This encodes CASSRPGGRKHGYTF.

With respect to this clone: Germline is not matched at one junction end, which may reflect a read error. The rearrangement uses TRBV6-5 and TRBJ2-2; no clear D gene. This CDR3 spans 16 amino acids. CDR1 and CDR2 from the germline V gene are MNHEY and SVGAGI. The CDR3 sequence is CASSHSAGANTGELFF. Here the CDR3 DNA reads TGTGCCAGCAGTCACTCGGCCGGAGCGAACACCGGGGAGCTGTTTTTT.

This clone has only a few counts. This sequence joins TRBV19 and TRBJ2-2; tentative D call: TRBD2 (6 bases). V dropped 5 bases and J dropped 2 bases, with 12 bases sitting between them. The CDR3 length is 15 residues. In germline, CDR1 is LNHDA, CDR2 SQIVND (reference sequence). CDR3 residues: CASSAGGVNTGELFF. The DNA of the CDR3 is TGTGCCAGTAGTGCCGGAGGGGTAAACACCGGGGAGCTGTTTTTT.

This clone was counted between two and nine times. CDR3 protein: CASSQEPREGGYTF. DNA for the CDR3: TGCGCCAGCAGCCAAGAACCCAGGGAGGGCGGCTACACCTTC. The J gene is TRBJ1-2, the V gene TRBV4-3; a weak D match, TRBD1 (5 bases). The CDR3 contains 14 residues. Germline V gene data show CDR1 as LGHNA and CDR2 as YSLEER. The V gene lost 0 bases and the J gene lost 8 bases, with 13 bases spanning the gap.

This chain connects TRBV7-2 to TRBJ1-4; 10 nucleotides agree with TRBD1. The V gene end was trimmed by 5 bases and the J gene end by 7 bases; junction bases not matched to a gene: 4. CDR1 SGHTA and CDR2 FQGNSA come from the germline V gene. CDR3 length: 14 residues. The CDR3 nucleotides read TGTGCCAGCAGCCCCAGGGACAGGGGTGAAAAACTGTTTTTT. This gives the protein CASSPRDRGEKLFF.

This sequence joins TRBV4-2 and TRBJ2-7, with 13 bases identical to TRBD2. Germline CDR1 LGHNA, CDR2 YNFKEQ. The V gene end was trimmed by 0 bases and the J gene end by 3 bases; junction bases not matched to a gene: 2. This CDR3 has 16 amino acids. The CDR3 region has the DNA TGTGCCAGCAGCCAAGAAGGGACTAGCGGGAACTACGAGCAGTACTTC. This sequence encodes CASSQEGTSGNYEQYF.

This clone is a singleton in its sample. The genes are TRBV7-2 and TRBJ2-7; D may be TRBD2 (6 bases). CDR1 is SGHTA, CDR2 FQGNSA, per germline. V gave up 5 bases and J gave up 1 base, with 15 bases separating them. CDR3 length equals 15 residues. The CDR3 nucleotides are TGTGCCAGCAGCGTCTGGCGGGGTCTTTCCTACGAGCAGTACTTC. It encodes CASSVWRGLSYEQYF.

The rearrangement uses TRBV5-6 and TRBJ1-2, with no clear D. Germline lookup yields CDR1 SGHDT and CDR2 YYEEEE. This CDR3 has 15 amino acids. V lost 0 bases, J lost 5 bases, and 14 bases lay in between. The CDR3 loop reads CASSLESVSGYGYTF. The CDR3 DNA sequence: TGTGCCAGCAGCTTGGAGTCAGTTTCGGGTTATGGCTACACCTTC.